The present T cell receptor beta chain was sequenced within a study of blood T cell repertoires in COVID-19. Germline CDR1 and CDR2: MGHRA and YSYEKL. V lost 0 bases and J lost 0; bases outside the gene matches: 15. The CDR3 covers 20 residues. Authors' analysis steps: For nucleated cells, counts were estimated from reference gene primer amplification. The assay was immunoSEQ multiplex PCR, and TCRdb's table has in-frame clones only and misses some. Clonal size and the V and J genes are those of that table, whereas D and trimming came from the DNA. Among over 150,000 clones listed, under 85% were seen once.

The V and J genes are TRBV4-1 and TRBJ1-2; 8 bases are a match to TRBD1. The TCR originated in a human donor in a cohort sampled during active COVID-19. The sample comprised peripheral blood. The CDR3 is CASSQDTQGAGPRANYGYTF. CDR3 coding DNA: TGCGCCAGCAGCCAAGATACGCAGGGGGCAGGCCCGAGAGCTAACTATGGCTACACCTTC.